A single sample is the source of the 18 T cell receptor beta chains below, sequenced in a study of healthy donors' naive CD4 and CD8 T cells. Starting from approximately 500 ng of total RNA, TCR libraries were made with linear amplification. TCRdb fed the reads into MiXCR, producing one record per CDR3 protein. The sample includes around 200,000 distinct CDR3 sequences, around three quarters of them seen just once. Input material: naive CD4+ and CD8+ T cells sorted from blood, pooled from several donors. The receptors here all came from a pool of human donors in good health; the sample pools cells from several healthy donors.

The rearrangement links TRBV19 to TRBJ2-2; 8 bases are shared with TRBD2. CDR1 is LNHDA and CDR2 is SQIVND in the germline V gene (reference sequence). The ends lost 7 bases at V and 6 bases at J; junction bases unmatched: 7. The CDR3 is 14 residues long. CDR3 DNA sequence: TGTGCCAGTACTAGGACTAGCTTCCCCGGGGAGCTGTTTTTT. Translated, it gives CASTRTSFPGELFF.

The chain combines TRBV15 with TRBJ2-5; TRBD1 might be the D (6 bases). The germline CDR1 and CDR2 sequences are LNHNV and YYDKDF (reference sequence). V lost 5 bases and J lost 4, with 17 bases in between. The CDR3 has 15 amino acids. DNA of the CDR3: TGTGCCACCAGCCTCGGACAGCAACGTTTAGAGACCCAGTACTTC. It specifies CATSLGQQRLETQYF.

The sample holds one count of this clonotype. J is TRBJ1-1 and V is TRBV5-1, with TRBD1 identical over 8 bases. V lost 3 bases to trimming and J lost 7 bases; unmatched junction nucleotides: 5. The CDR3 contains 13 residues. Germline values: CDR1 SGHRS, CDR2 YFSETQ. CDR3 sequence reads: CASSSGGVGEAFF. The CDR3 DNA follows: TGCGCCAGCAGCTCAGGGGGCGTCGGTGAAGCTTTCTTT.

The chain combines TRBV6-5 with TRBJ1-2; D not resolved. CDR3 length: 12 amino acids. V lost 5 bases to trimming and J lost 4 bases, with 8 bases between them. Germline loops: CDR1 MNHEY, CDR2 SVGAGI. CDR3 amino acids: CASSQSGYGYTF. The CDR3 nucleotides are TGTGCCAGCAGTCAATCCGGCTATGGCTACACCTTC.

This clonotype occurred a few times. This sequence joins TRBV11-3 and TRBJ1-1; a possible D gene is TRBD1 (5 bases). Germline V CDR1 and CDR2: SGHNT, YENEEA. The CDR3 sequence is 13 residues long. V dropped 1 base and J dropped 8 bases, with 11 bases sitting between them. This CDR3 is CASSLVDAGEAFF. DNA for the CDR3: TGTGCCAGCAGCTTAGTTGACGCAGGGGAAGCTTTCTTT.

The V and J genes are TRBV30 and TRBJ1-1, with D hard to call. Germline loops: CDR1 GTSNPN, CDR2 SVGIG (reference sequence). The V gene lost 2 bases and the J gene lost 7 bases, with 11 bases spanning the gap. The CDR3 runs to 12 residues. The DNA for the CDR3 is TGTGCCTGGAGTCCAACTCGGAGTGAAGCTTTCTTT. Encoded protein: CAWSPTRSEAFF.

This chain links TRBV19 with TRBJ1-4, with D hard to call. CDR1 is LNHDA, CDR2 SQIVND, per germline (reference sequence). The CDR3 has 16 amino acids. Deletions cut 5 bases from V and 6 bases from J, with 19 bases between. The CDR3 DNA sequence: TGTGCCAGTAGTTTCTTCGGTCCGGTTGGTTATGAAAAACTGTTTTTT. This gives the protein CASSFFGPVGYEKLFF. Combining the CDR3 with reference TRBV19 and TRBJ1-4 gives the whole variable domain DGGITQSPKYLFRKEGQNVTLSCEQNLNHDAMYWYRQDPGQGLRLIYYSQIVNDFQKGDIAEGYSVSREKKESFPLTVTSAQKNPTAFYLCASSFFGPVGYEKLFFGSGTQLSVL.

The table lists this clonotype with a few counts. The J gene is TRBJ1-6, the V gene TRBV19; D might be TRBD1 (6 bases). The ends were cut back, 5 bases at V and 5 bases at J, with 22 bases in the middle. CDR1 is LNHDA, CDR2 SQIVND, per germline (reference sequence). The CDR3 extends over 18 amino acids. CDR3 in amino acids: CASSPRTERSSNNSPLHF. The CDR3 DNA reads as TGTGCCAGTAGTCCACGGACAGAGAGAAGCAGCAATAATTCACCCCTCCACTTT.

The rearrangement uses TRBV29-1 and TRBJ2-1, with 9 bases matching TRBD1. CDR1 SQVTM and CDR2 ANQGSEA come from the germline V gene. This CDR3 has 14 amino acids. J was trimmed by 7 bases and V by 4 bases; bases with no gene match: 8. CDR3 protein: CSVANRGRMNEQFF. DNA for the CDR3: TGCAGCGTTGCGAACAGGGGGCGCATGAATGAGCAGTTCTTC.

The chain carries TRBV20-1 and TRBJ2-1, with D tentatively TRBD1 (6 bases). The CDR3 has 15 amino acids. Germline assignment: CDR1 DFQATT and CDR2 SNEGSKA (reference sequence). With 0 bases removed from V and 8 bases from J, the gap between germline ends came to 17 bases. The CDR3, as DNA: TGCAGTGCTAGAGATCATGGGGGCGCGATCCATGAGCAGTTCTTC. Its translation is CSARDHGGAIHEQFF.

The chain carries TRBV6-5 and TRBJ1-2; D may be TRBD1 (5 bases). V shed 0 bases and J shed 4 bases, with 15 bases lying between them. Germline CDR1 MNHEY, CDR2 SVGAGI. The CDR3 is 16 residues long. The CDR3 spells CASSYSIPSQGYGYTF. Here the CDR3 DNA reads TGTGCCAGCAGTTACTCTATTCCGTCGCAGGGCTATGGCTACACCTTC.

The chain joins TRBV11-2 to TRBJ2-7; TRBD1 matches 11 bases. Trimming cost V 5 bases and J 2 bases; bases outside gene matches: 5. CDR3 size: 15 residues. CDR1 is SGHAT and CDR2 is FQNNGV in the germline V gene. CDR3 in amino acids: CASSVGTGGTYEQYF. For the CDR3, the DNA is TGTGCCAGCAGCGTCGGGACAGGGGGGACCTACGAGCAGTACTTC.

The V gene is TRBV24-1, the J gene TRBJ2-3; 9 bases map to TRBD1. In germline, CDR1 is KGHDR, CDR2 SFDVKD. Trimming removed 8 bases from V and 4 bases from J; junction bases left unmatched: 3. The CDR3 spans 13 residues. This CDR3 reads CATKQGASDTQYF. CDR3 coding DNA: TGTGCCACCAAACAGGGGGCGTCAGATACGCAGTATTTT.

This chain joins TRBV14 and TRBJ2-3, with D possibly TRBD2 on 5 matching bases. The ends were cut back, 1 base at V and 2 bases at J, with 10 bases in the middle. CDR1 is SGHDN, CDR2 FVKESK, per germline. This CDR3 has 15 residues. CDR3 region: CASSQGSGPTDTQYF. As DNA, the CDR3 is TGTGCCAGCAGCCAAGGGAGCGGCCCCACAGATACGCAGTATTTT.

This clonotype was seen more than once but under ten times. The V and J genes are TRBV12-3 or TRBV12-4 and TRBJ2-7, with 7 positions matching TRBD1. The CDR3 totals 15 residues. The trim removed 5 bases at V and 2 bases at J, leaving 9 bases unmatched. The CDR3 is CASSTDQTGPYEQYF. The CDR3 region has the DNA TGTGCCAGCAGTACCGATCAGACAGGGCCCTACGAGCAGTACTTC.

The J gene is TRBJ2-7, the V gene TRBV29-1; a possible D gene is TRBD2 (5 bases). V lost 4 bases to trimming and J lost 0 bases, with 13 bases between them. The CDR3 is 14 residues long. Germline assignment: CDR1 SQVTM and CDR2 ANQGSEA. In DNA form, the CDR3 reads TGCAGCGTTGGGGAGTCGGGTTTCTCCTACGAGCAGTACTTC. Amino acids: CSVGESGFSYEQYF.

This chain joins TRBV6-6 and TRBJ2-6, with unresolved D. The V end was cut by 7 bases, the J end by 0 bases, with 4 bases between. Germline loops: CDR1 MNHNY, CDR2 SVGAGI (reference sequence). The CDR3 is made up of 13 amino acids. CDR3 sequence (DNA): TGTGCCAGCAAGGCCTCTGGGGCCAACGTCCTGACTTTC. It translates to CASKASGANVLTF.

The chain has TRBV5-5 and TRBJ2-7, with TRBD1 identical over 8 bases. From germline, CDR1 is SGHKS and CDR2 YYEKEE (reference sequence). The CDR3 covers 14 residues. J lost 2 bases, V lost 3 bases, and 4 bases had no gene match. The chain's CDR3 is CASSSGTGTYEQYF. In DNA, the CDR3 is TGTGCCAGCAGCTCCGGGACAGGAACCTACGAGCAGTACTTC.